Reported below is one TCR beta chain. Antigen unknown. Sequencing used immunoSEQ multiplex PCR; TCRdb keeps in-frame clones, though not all of them. The sample has over 20,000 clones, roughly nine tenths seen once. The data belong to a study of T cells after posttransplantation cyclophosphamide. Overall study results and limits: TRB overlap between skin or GI tissue T cells and blood was limited. Recipient CMV seropositivity and CMV reactivation strongly tracked TRB clonality.

Busulfan-fludarabine conditioning, marrow transplant, and cyclophosphamide on days +3 and +4 were administered. The starting material was PBMCs, obtained after allogeneic stem cell transplant with posttransplant cyclophosphamide. This receptor was taken from a female patient aged 25-39 years who received an allogeneic stem cell transplant from an unrelated donor, was CMV-positive, and had no GVHD. T cells may partly derive from the graft donor.

The CDR3 spells CASSLFQGRGNAAQETQYF. CDR3 sequence (DNA): TGTGCCAGCAGTTTATTTCAAGGTCGAGGGAATGCGGCACAGGAGACCCAGTACTTC. J is TRBJ2-5 and V is TRBV28; maybe TRBD2 (5 bases). The length of the CDR3 is 19 residues. Germline loops: CDR1 MDHEN, CDR2 SYDVKM. Trimming took 1 base from V and 5 from J, leaving 26 bases between them.